These 29 T cell receptor beta chains originate from one sample sequenced in a study of shared clonotypes between healthy human individuals. Produced via immunoSEQ multiplex PCR; TCRdb's table is partial and in-frame only. This table holds 2.3 million or so clones, roughly 93% found once. What was sequenced was naive CD4+ T cells from PBMCs. Subset: CD45RA+ positively selected. The source of these receptors is a man aged 18-30 years in good health. Some clones in this sample may be carry-over from other donors' samples.

This clone appeared once. The V call is TRBV7-9, the J call TRBJ2-2, with TRBD1 matching over 9 bases. V dropped 1 base and J dropped 4; count of bases not matched to a gene: 4. The CDR3 spans 16 residues. The germline V gene encodes CDR1 SEHNR and CDR2 FQNEAQ (reference sequence). CDR3 bases: TGTGCCAGCAGCTTAGGGGGACAGGGTCGCACCGGGGAGCTGTTTTTT. The encoded protein is CASSLGGQGRTGELFF.

V gene TRBV11-1 combines with J gene TRBJ2-7; 10 bases are shared with TRBD1. The CDR3 runs 14 residues. CDR1 is SGHAT, CDR2 FQDESV, per germline (reference sequence). V dropped 5 bases and J dropped 4; count of bases not matched to a gene: 5. CDR3 residues: CASSRDRGLYEQYF. In DNA, the CDR3 is TGTGCCAGCAGCCGAGACAGGGGGCTGTACGAGCAGTACTTC.

The chain recombines TRBV5-1 with TRBJ1-1, with TRBD1 matching over 7 bases. CDR1 and CDR2 (germline): SGHRS, YFSETQ. The CDR3 has 15 amino acids. After removal of 4 bases from V and 0 bases from J, the junction contained 6 bases not matched to a gene. The CDR3 spells CASSPGQSLNTEAFF. DNA for the CDR3: TGCGCCAGCAGCCCGGGACAGAGCCTGAACACTGAAGCTTTCTTT. The whole variable domain, remainder taken from reference TRBV5-1 and TRBJ1-1, is KAGVTQTPRYLIKTRGQQVTLSCSPISGHRSVSWYQQTPGQGLQFLFEYFSETQRNKGNFPGRFSGRQFSNSRSEMNVSTLELGDSALYLCASSPGQSLNTEAFFGQGTRLTVV.

The chain has TRBV10-2 and TRBJ2-7; tentative D call: TRBD1 (5 bases). The CDR3 contains 15 residues. The germline V gene encodes CDR1 WSHSY and CDR2 SAAADI. V gave up 0 bases and J gave up 2 bases, with 11 bases separating them. The CDR3 DNA is TGCGCCAGCAGTGAGTCGGGCAGGGTAGCCTACGAGCAGTACTTC. This sequence encodes CASSESGRVAYEQYF.

This clone has a handful of counts. The chain employs TRBV28 and TRBJ1-1; D not certain. V lost 4 bases, J lost 1 base, and 13 bases lay in between. CDR3 length: 15 amino acids. The germline V gene encodes CDR1 MDHEN and CDR2 SYDVKM. The chain's CDR3 is CASSSRVHGNTEAFF. DNA for the CDR3: TGTGCCAGCAGTTCCCGAGTACATGGGAACACTGAAGCTTTCTTT.

The chain combines TRBV19 with TRBJ2-2; D tentatively fits TRBD1 or TRBD2 (5 bases each). The germline V gene encodes CDR1 LNHDA and CDR2 SQIVND (reference sequence). V lost 9 bases to trimming and J lost 2 bases, with 19 bases between them. The CDR3 extends over 16 amino acids. CDR3: CASGTLRTTNTGELFF. CDR3 sequence (DNA): TGTGCCAGCGGGACCCTAAGGACAACCAACACCGGGGAGCTGTTTTTT.

The rearrangement uses TRBV28 and TRBJ1-1; TRBD1 aligns across 7 bases. V lost 3 bases to trimming and J lost 1 base; unmatched junction nucleotides: 8. This CDR3 is built from 16 residues. Germline V CDR1 and CDR2: MDHEN, SYDVKM. Here the CDR3 DNA reads TGTGCCAGCAGTTTTGGGGACAGTCGTTCGAACACTGAAGCTTTCTTT. Its translation is CASSFGDSRSNTEAFF.

This clone was observed a few times. The same CDR3 can be traced to other DNA sequences in this sample. The rearrangement uses TRBV28 and TRBJ1-2; no reliable D call. Germline V gives CDR1 MDHEN, CDR2 SYDVKM. CDR3 length: 12 residues. Trimming stripped 3 bases from V and 5 bases from J, with 7 bases between. The CDR3 sequence is CASSFRGYGYTF. In nucleotides, the CDR3 is TGTGCCAGCAGTTTTCGGGGATATGGCTACACCTTC.

V gene TRBV28 combines with J gene TRBJ2-1, with D possibly matching TRBD2 (5 bases). This CDR3 region has 15 residues. V was cut by 5 bases and J by 2 bases, with 13 bases left in between. CDR1 and CDR2 (germline): MDHEN, SYDVKM. CDR3 protein: CASSVLDSTYNEQFF. CDR3 bases: TGTGCCAGCAGTGTACTAGACTCAACCTACAATGAGCAGTTCTTC.

The chain carries TRBV28 and TRBJ2-7; 12 bases agree with TRBD1. CDR1 MDHEN and CDR2 SYDVKM come from the germline V gene. V was clipped by 10 bases and J by 4 bases; unmatched bases: 8. The CDR3 is made up of 14 amino acids. The CDR3 region has the DNA TGTGCCACCGGGGGACAGGGGGCGCGTTACGAGCAGTACTTC. It is translated as CATGGQGARYEQYF.

The chain carries TRBV6-1 and TRBJ2-1; 13 bases are shared with TRBD2. The CDR3 length is 16 residues. The V gene end was trimmed by 4 bases and the J gene end by 6 bases; junction bases not matched to a gene: 6. CDR1 and CDR2 (germline): MNHNS, SASEGT. CDR3 in amino acids: CASSVGTSGIRNEQFF. In DNA, the CDR3 is TGTGCCAGCAGTGTGGGGACTAGCGGGATTCGCAATGAGCAGTTCTTC.

A note on this clone: Different DNA sequences within this sample yield the same CDR3. The chain is built from TRBV5-5 and TRBJ1-3; no clear D. The CDR3 is 12 residues long. CDR1 is SGHKS and CDR2 is YYEKEE in the germline V gene (reference sequence). Trimming removed 2 bases from V and 4 bases from J, with 4 bases in between. The CDR3: CASSLSGNTIYF. In DNA, the CDR3 is TGTGCCAGCAGCTTATCCGGAAACACCATATATTTT.

There are a few counts of this clone. The V gene is TRBV7-9, the J gene TRBJ1-1; D possibly corresponds to TRBD1 (5 bases). Germline CDR1 reads SEHNR; CDR2 reads FQNEAQ (reference sequence). CDR3 length: 13 amino acids. The V gene lost 1 base and the J gene lost 10 bases, with 13 bases spanning the gap. CDR3 amino acids: CASSLVEGAGAFF. The CDR3, as DNA: TGTGCCAGCAGCTTAGTTGAAGGGGCAGGAGCTTTCTTT. Full variable domain (missing parts from reference TRBV7-9 and TRBJ1-1): DTGVSQNPRHKITKRGQNVTFRCDPISEHNRLYWYRQTLGQGPEFLTYFQNEAQLEKSRLLSDRFSAERPKGSFSTLEIQRTEQGDSAMYLCASSLVEGAGAFFGQGTRLTVV.

The rearrangement joins TRBV1 to TRBJ2-7; the DNA was not used to check the table's D call, TRBD1. TRBV1 is shown as a pseudogene. The CDR3 sequence is 16 residues long. CDR3 DNA sequence: TGCACCAGCAGCCAAGAGGAGACAGGGGAATCCTGCGAGCAGTACTTC. The encoded protein is CTSSQEETGESCEQYF.

CDR3 loop: CASTSSPTYTEAFF. The CDR3 nucleotides are TGTGCCAGCACCTCCTCGCCGACCTACACTGAAGCTTTCTTT. This sequence joins TRBV11-2 and TRBJ1-1; no clear D. The CDR3 extends over 14 amino acids. Per germline, CDR1 SGHAT and CDR2 FQNNGV. V lost 7 bases to trimming and J lost 3 bases, with 15 bases between them.

The chain couples TRBV7-7 to TRBJ2-5; D gene uncertain. Germline V CDR1 and CDR2: SSHAT, FNYEAQ (reference sequence). V was cut by 5 bases and J by 5 bases, with 18 bases left in between. There are 15 residues in the CDR3. CDR3 in amino acids: CASSPTILGFETQYF. For the CDR3, the DNA is TGTGCCAGCAGCCCCACAATCTTGGGGTTTGAGACCCAGTACTTC.

The gene calls are TRBV7-2 and TRBJ2-1, with a weak D call TRBD2 (6 bases). Germline CDR1 reads SGHTA; CDR2 reads FQGNSA. This CDR3 has 13 residues. The V end lost 4 bases, the J end lost 6 bases, and 10 bases lay between the germline ends. CDR3 protein: CASSYGSGNEQFF. DNA for the CDR3: TGTGCCAGCAGCTACGGTAGCGGCAATGAGCAGTTCTTC.

This chain uses TRBV14 with TRBJ2-1; D unresolved. The length of the CDR3 is 16 residues. Trimming shortened V by 1 base and J by 10 bases, and 20 bases separated the two germline ends. Per the germline V gene, CDR1 is SGHDN and CDR2 is FVKESK. The CDR3: CASSQGARRLYGEQFF. The CDR3 DNA sequence: TGTGCCAGCAGCCAAGGGGCCCGAAGGTTGTATGGGGAGCAGTTCTTC.

The chain employs TRBV4-1 and TRBJ1-2; possibly TRBD1 for D (6 bases). Germline V CDR1 and CDR2: MGHRA, YSYEKL. V was shortened by 4 bases and J by 8 bases, with 20 bases between the two germline ends. The CDR3 loop spans 15 amino acids. The CDR3 nucleotides read TGCGCCAGCAGCCCTCGAGCTAAGGGGGGTCTGGGCTACACCTTC. As protein: CASSPRAKGGLGYTF.

V gene TRBV5-1 combines with J gene TRBJ2-3, with 7 bases that match TRBD1. V shed 4 bases and J 2 bases; nucleotides not matched to a gene: 7. Germline-derived CDR1 and CDR2 are SGHRS and YFSETQ. The CDR3 runs 15 residues. This CDR3 reads CASSPGTAITDTQYF. The CDR3, as DNA: TGCGCCAGCAGCCCGGGGACAGCTATCACAGATACGCAGTATTTT.

The rearrangement links TRBV5-4 to TRBJ2-7; no clear D gene. This CDR3 contains 13 residues. Germline CDR1 is SGHNT and CDR2 is YYREEE (reference sequence). V was trimmed by 5 bases and J by 3 bases, leaving 12 bases between them. Here the CDR3 DNA reads TGTGCCAGCAGATTCCAGACCAGCTACGAGCAGTACTTC. Translated, it gives CASRFQTSYEQYF.

This chain joins TRBV12-2 and TRBJ1-4. TRBV12-2 is classified as a pseudogene. The CDR3 is 16 amino acids. The CDR3 region has the DNA TGTGCAAGTCGCTTAGCGCAAGGACGGGGTAATGAAAAACTGTTTTTT. This codes for CASRLAQGRGNEKLFF.

The chain couples TRBV10-3 to TRBJ1-4; D remains unclear. The germline gives CDR1 ENHRY, CDR2 SYGVKD. Deletions cut 10 bases from V and 0 bases from J, with 18 bases between. CDR3 length: 16 residues. The CDR3 region has the DNA TGTGCCACCGCCCGGCAAGGGCCCACAACTAATGAAAAACTGTTTTTT. This codes for CATARQGPTTNEKLFF.

The chain carries TRBV19 and TRBJ1-2; TRBD1 is a possible D gene (6 bases). CDR1 LNHDA and CDR2 SQIVND come from the germline V gene (reference sequence). The CDR3 covers 14 residues. Trimming cost V 3 bases and J 6 bases, with 14 bases left between them. CDR3 nucleotide sequence: TGTGCCAGTAGTATTGGGGGCCCGCGGGATGGCTACACCTTC. Translation gives CASSIGGPRDGYTF. Using reference TRBV19 and TRBJ1-2 for the parts outside the CDR3, the full variable domain is DGGITQSPKYLFRKEGQNVTLSCEQNLNHDAMYWYRQDPGQGLRLIYYSQIVNDFQKGDIAEGYSVSREKKESFPLTVTSAQKNPTAFYLCASSIGGPRDGYTFGSGTRLTVV.

The V call is TRBV5-1, the J call TRBJ1-2; D not certain. The germline V gene encodes CDR1 SGHRS and CDR2 YFSETQ. This CDR3 spans 16 amino acids. V dropped 2 bases and J dropped 5 bases, with 19 bases sitting between them. The CDR3 DNA sequence: TGCGCCAGCAGCTTTGCACCACGGTTCGGAGGGTATGGCTACACCTTC. This gives the protein CASSFAPRFGGYGYTF.

The V gene is TRBV2, the J gene TRBJ1-1, with D possibly being TRBD1 (5 bases). Germline V gene data show CDR1 as SNHLY and CDR2 as FYNNEI. V was trimmed by 5 bases and J by 1 base, leaving 14 bases between them. The CDR3 loop spans 15 amino acids. DNA for the CDR3: TGTGCCAGCAGTTCGGTGGCAGGGCGGAACACTGAAGCTTTCTTT. The encoded protein is CASSSVAGRNTEAFF.

V and J are TRBV9 and TRBJ2-7; the D gene is possibly TRBD1 (6 bases). V was trimmed by 4 bases and J by 7 bases, leaving 18 bases between them. Germline V gene data show CDR1 as SGDLS and CDR2 as YYNGEE. The CDR3 runs to 14 residues. CDR3 bases: TGTGCCAGCAGCCCTCAGTCAGGGGTCGGGGAGCAGTACTTC. Protein product: CASSPQSGVGEQYF. Full variable domain (missing parts from reference TRBV9 and TRBJ2-7): DSGVTQTPKHLITATGQRVTLRCSPRSGDLSVYWYQQSLDQGLQFLIQYYNGEERAKGNILERFSAQQFPDLHSELNLSSLELGDSALYFCASSPQSGVGEQYFGPGTRLTVT.

The chain links TRBV6-5 to TRBJ1-1; D unresolved. CDR1 and CDR2 from the germline V gene are MNHEY and SVGAGI. V was clipped by 4 bases and J by 0 bases, with 9 bases between them. The CDR3 covers 14 residues. The CDR3 DNA reads TGTGCCAGCAGTTCTATATTCATGAACACTGAAGCTTTCTTT. Translated, it gives CASSSIFMNTEAFF.

The chain recombines TRBV7-3 with TRBJ2-3, with no clear D. Trimming took off 5 bases at V and 2 bases at J, with 14 bases between the two ends. Germline V gene lookup returns CDR1 SGHTA and CDR2 FQGTGA. The CDR3 spans 15 residues. The CDR3: CASSHGPVNTDTQYF. CDR3 nucleotide sequence: TGTGCCAGCAGCCATGGGCCGGTGAACACAGATACGCAGTATTTT.